This is a list of T cell receptor beta chains from one sample in a study of blood T cell repertoires in COVID-19. TCRdb keeps only in-frame clones here, not all; method: immunoSEQ multiplex PCR. The sample carries about 130,000 clones, more than 70% recorded once. Sequenced: peripheral blood. These receptors were collected from a woman older than 75 with COVID-19, enrolled during active disease. Each CDR3 is given with its conserved first and last residue. The D gene is left open where the match is weak. Only some rows state a clone size, as once, few, many or a class for expanded clones.

clone size	D gene	V gene	J gene	CDR3 DNA	CDR3 protein
.	.	TRBV9	TRBJ1-5	TGTGCCAGCAGCGAATATTTGGGGCAGAACAATCAGCCCCAGCATTTT	CASSEYLGQNNQPQHF
.	.	TRBV5-6	TRBJ1-3	TGTGCCAGCAGCGCAGGGTTTGCTGGAAACACCATATATTTT	CASSAGFAGNTIYF
.	TRBD1	TRBV4-2	TRBJ1-4	TGTGCCAGCAGCCAACCACGGACAGGGGGAAATGAAAAACTGTTTTTT	CASSQPRTGGNEKLFF
.	.	TRBV14	TRBJ1-2	TGTGCCAGCAGCCCGTGGGCCTATGGCTACACCTTC	CASSPWAYGYTF
.	.	TRBV18	TRBJ2-7	TGTGCCAGCTCACCACGTTCCTTAGAGGGCGAGCAGTACTTC	CASSPRSLEGEQYF
.	TRBD1	TRBV6-5	TRBJ2-3	TGTGCCAGCAGAGACAGGGCTGGTGGCACAGATACGCAGTATTTT	CASRDRAGGTDTQYF
.	.	TRBV6-2/TRBV6-3	TRBJ2-1	TGTGCTAGCAGTTACTCTCCAGTCTCTGAGCAGTTCTTC	CASSYSPVSEQFF
.	.	TRBV28	TRBJ1-2	TGTGCCAGCAGTTCACCAGGGAAAGGCTACACCTTC	CASSSPGKGYTF
.	.	TRBV29-1	TRBJ2-7	TGCAGCGTTGAGGCCGACAGACCATACGAGCAGTACTTC	CSVEADRPYEQYF
.	.	TRBV4-2	TRBJ1-4	TGTGCCAGCAGCCAAGAATCAGGGTCGGTCCCAACTAATGAAAAACTGTTTTTT	CASSQESGSVPTNEKLFF
.	.	TRBV15	TRBJ1-5	TGTGCCACCAGCAGAGACAGTCAGCCCCAGCATTTT	CATSRDSQPQHF
.	.	TRBV18	TRBJ1-1	TGTGCCAGCTCACCACGAGGGGTGAGGGGGAATGAAGCTTTCTTT	CASSPRGVRGNEAFF
.	TRBD1	TRBV11-2	TRBJ1-1	TGTGCCAGCAGCTTAGAAGGGACAGGGGCAGCGGCTTTCTTT	CASSLEGTGAAAFF
.	TRBD1	TRBV10-3	TRBJ1-1	TGTGCCATCAGTGATAAGGTACAGGGGCCGGGTGAAGCTTTCTTT	CAISDKVQGPGEAFF
.	.	TRBV7-2	TRBJ1-2	TGTGCCAGCAGCGCCACAGGGCCCTATGGCTACACCTTC	CASSATGPYGYTF
once	.	TRBV3-1/TRBV3-2	TRBJ1-6	TGTGCCAGCAGCCAAATGGGGGGGTATAATTCACCCCTCCACTTT	CASSQMGGYNSPLHF
few	TRBD2	TRBV5-1	TRBJ2-1	TGCGCCAGCAGCTCTAGCGGGACGGGAAATGAGCAGTTCTTC	CASSSSGTGNEQFF
.	.	TRBV27	TRBJ1-3	TGTGCCAGTCGTTCGGCGGGGAAACAAGGGCCTCTGGGAAACACCATATATTTT	CASRSAGKQGPLGNTIYF
.	.	TRBV19	TRBJ1-1	TGTGCCAGTAGTCAGGGGTGGGAGACTGAAGCTTTCTTT	CASSQGWETEAFF
.	.	TRBV5-1	TRBJ2-6	TGCGCCAGCAGCCTGCCGGGGTATTCGGACGGCCATAGTGGGACTGGGGCCAACGTCCTGACTTTC	CASSLPGYSDGHSGTGANVLTF
.	TRBD1	TRBV5-6	TRBJ1-5	TGTGCCAGCAGCAAACGGACAGGGGTGGGAGGGCAGCCCCAGCATTTT	CASSKRTGVGGQPQHF
.	TRBD1	TRBV6-5	TRBJ1-2	TGTGCCAGCAGTTATTACACAGGGGCGGAAGGCTACACCTTC	CASSYYTGAEGYTF
.	.	TRBV7-9	TRBJ2-5	TGTGCCAGCAGCTTCTCCTCGTCGGGAGTAGAGACCCAGTACTTC	CASSFSSSGVETQYF
.	.	TRBV7-6	TRBJ2-7	TGTGCCAGCAGCGCCCTCCAGGGCACCGACGAGCAGTACTTC	CASSALQGTDEQYF
.	TRBD1	TRBV29-1	TRBJ2-3	TGCAGCGTGAAGGAGACCAGGGGGCAGGTACAGGATACGCAGTATTTT	CSVKETRGQVQDTQYF
.	TRBD2	TRBV7-2	TRBJ2-1	TGTGCCAGCAGCTTAGGTCCTAGCGGGCCCTACAATGAGCAGTTCTTC	CASSLGPSGPYNEQFF
.	TRBD1	TRBV2	TRBJ2-3	TGTGCCAGCAGTCGCCGACAGGGCCAACAAGATACGCAGTATTTT	CASSRRQGQQDTQYF
.	.	TRBV28	TRBJ1-2	TGTGCCAGCAGTTTAGGGGGGGCGGAAGGCTACACCTTC	CASSLGGAEGYTF
few	TRBD2	TRBV5-4	TRBJ2-2	TGTGCCAGCAGCTTTGGCGGGAGGGCCGCCGGGGAGCTGTTTTTT	CASSFGGRAAGELFF
.	TRBD2	TRBV9	TRBJ2-1	TGTGCCAGCAGCGTCTTAGCGGGCGGCTCCTACAATGAGCAGTTCTTC	CASSVLAGGSYNEQFF
.	TRBD2	TRBV19	TRBJ2-1	TGTGCCAGTAGTACCCACAAAGCGGGAGCCTCCTACAATGAGCAGTTCTTC	CASSTHKAGASYNEQFF
once	TRBD1	TRBV11-3	TRBJ2-1	TGTGCCAGCAGCTCCGGGACAGGGTCGGCTGAGCAGTTCTTC	CASSSGTGSAEQFF
.	.	TRBV7-8	TRBJ1-5	TGTGCCAGCAGCTTAACTTACCGGAGCAATCAGCCCCAGCATTTT	CASSLTYRSNQPQHF
.	.	TRBV11-3	TRBJ2-3	TGTGCCAGCAGCTTAGGCACATTGGATACGCAGTATTTT	CASSLGTLDTQYF
.	.	TRBV7-8	TRBJ2-7	TGTGCCAGCAGCAACGGACAGTTCTACGAGCAGTACTTC	CASSNGQFYEQYF
.	TRBD2	TRBV28	TRBJ2-3	TGTGCCAGCAGTGTAGCGGGAGTGGCAGATACGCAGTATTTT	CASSVAGVADTQYF
.	TRBD1	TRBV28	TRBJ2-7	TGTGCCAGCAGTTTATTGGGACAGGGGTACGAGCAGTACTTC	CASSLLGQGYEQYF
.	.	TRBV28	TRBJ1-1	TGTGCCACCTACAGCATTGGGAACACTGAAGCTTTCTTT	CATYSIGNTEAFF
.	TRBD1	TRBV5-1	TRBJ2-3	TGCGCCAGCAGCTCAACAGGGGGTCGCACAGATACGCAGTATTTT	CASSSTGGRTDTQYF
.	.	TRBV4-2	TRBJ1-2	TGTGCCAGCACGCCCGGTTCTAACTATGGCTACACCTTC	CASTPGSNYGYTF
.	.	TRBV4-1	TRBJ1-1	TGCGCCAGCAGCCAGGGTATGAGGGAAGCTTTCTTT	CASSQGMREAFF
.	.	TRBV11-1	TRBJ2-1	TGTGCCAGCAGCTTAGCGCGAGGAATCAATGAGCAGTTCTTC	CASSLARGINEQFF
once	TRBD1	TRBV7-9	TRBJ1-3	TGTGCCAGCAGCTTAGCCGGGACAGTCGGGAACACCATATATTTT	CASSLAGTVGNTIYF
.	TRBD1	TRBV25-1	TRBJ1-2	TGTGCCAGCAGGGGGGCCGACAGGGGGCGACGAGGCTACACCTTC	CASRGADRGRRGYTF
.	.	TRBV15	TRBJ2-7	TGTGCCACCAGCAGAGTGTCCGGTATAGCCTACGAGCAGTACTTC	CATSRVSGIAYEQYF
.	.	TRBV3-1/TRBV3-2	TRBJ1-5	TGTGCCAGCAGCCAAGAGGCGAGGCAGCCCCAGCATTTT	CASSQEARQPQHF
.	TRBD1	TRBV9	TRBJ1-4	TGTGCCAGCAGCGTCCAGGGGGCATCTAATGAAAAACTGTTTTTT	CASSVQGASNEKLFF
.	.	TRBV19	TRBJ2-7	TGTGCCAGTAGTATAGATACCCTCCAGGGTGTCTACGAGCAGTACTTC	CASSIDTLQGVYEQYF
few	.	TRBV5-1	TRBJ1-1	TGCGCCAGCAGCCTTCAGGGTTTAGAAGAAGCTTTCTTT	CASSLQGLEEAFF
.	.	TRBV4-1	TRBJ1-5	TGCGCCAGCAGCCAAGAACGAGGGGGAGGGAGGACCCCGGGGCCCCAGCATTTT	CASSQERGGGRTPGPQHF
.	TRBD1	TRBV7-3	TRBJ1-2	TGTGCCAGCAGCTTGGGTGTCGGACAGGAGTATGGCTACACCTTC	CASSLGVGQEYGYTF
.	TRBD2	TRBV4-3	TRBJ2-7	TGCGCCAGCAGCCCTAGAGGGGGACTAGCGGGGACCTACGAGCAGTACTTC	CASSPRGGLAGTYEQYF
.	TRBD1	TRBV5-1	TRBJ1-1	TGCGCCAGCAGCTTGGGTGGGACAGGGGGGAACACTGAAGCTTTCTTT	CASSLGGTGGNTEAFF
.	.	TRBV7-9	TRBJ2-4	TGTGCCAGCAGCTTAGATTCGTTAAACATTCAGTACTTC	CASSLDSLNIQYF
.	.	TRBV5-1	TRBJ2-2	TGCGCCAGCAGCTTAGATGTAATGCGGGGGAACACCGGGGAGCTGTTTTTT	CASSLDVMRGNTGELFF
.	TRBD1	TRBV6-5	TRBJ1-2	TGTGCCAGCAGTACACAGGGGTTCTATGGCTACACCTTC	CASSTQGFYGYTF
.	TRBD2	TRBV9	TRBJ2-2	TGTGCCAGCAGCCCATTAGCGGGAGTTTCCACCGGGGAGCTGTTTTTT	CASSPLAGVSTGELFF
few	TRBD1	TRBV11-2	TRBJ1-2	TGTGCCAGCAGCCAGGGGGCTGACTATGGCTACACCTTC	CASSQGADYGYTF